This T cell receptor (beta chain) originates from a study of cytomegalovirus exposure and HLA in healthy donors. The germline gives CDR1 SGHRS, CDR2 YFSETQ. The ends lost 3 bases at V and 6 bases at J; junction bases unmatched: 16. CDR3 length equals 18 residues. Study outcomes and limitations: A reported reduction in N-insertions relative to the 666-donor mean was seen in an Asian-associated ancestry cluster in a later analysis. Later on, an analysis showed TCR association rates differing by HLA locus, with DRB1 the most and HLA-C the fewest. Analysis was carried out at a later point, and it linked a missense DCLRE1C variant to TCR beta V- and J-gene trimming.

Only one count was recorded for this clone. Its antigen remains unidentified. Both 60 Vbeta primers and 13 Jbeta primers went into the PCR. Using immunoSEQ multiplex PCR, the repertoire was profiled, and TCRdb retains in-frame clones only, with some absent. The sample has about 160,000 clones, approximately 80% seen once. Sequencing was performed on PBMCs. J is TRBJ2-7 and V is TRBV5-1; TRBD2 matches 12 bases. The TCR sequence derives from a young man in good health and CMV-seropositive. CDR3 residues: CASSSLTLGLAGFTEQYF. The CDR3 DNA follows: TGCGCCAGCAGCTCCTTAACGTTAGGACTAGCGGGATTCACCGAGCAGTACTTC.